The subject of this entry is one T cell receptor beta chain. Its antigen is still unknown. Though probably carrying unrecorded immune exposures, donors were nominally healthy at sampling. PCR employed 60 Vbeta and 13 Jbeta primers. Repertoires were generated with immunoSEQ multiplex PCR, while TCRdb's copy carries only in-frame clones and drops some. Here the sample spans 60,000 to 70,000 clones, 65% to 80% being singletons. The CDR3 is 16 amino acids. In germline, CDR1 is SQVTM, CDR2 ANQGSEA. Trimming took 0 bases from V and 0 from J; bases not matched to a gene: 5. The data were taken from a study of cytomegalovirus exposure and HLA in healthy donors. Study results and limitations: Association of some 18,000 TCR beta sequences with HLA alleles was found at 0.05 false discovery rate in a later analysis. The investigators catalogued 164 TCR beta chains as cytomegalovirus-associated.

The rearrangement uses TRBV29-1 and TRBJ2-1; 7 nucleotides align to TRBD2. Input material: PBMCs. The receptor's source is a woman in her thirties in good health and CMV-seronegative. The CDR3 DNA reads TGCAGCGTTGAAGAGGGGGGGGGAACCTCCTACAATGAGCAGTTCTTC. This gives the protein CSVEEGGGTSYNEQFF.